The 28 T cell receptor beta chains below come from one sample, sequenced in a study of blood T cell repertoires in COVID-19. Sequencing used immunoSEQ multiplex PCR; TCRdb keeps in-frame clones, though not all of them. The sample records around 460,000 clones, about 87% being singletons. The specimen sequenced was peripheral blood. Source of these receptors: a man between 18 and 35 years old with COVID-19, enrolled during active disease.

This clone was counted a single time. The chain combines TRBV27 with TRBJ2-7; 12 nucleotides line up with TRBD1. V dropped 6 bases and J dropped 5; count of bases not matched to a gene: 8. CDR3 length equals 15 residues. Per germline, CDR1 MNHEY and CDR2 SMNVEV (reference sequence). CDR3 nucleotide sequence: TGTGCCAGCAGACGCTCCGGGACAGGGGGCCACGAGCAGTACTTC. Translation gives CASRRSGTGGHEQYF.

The V gene is TRBV5-1, the J gene TRBJ2-2; no firm D call. V lost 5 bases and J lost 5, with 10 bases in between. The CDR3 extends over 13 amino acids. The germline gives CDR1 SGHRS, CDR2 YFSETQ. The CDR3 is CASSPENTGELFF. CDR3 in DNA: TGCGCCAGCAGTCCCGAGAATACCGGGGAGCTGTTTTTT.

The V gene is TRBV27, the J gene TRBJ1-1; TRBD1 is a possible D gene (6 bases). Germline values: CDR1 MNHEY, CDR2 SMNVEV (reference sequence). This CDR3 is built from 15 residues. The V end was cut by 3 bases, the J end by 5 bases, with 16 bases between. The CDR3 reads CASSFRGSVETEAFF. DNA for the CDR3: TGTGCCAGCAGTTTTAGGGGGAGTGTGGAGACTGAAGCTTTCTTT.

This clone turned up a few times. The gene calls are TRBV4-1 and TRBJ1-3, with D perhaps matching TRBD1 (6 bases). The CDR3 is 16 amino acids. Germline-derived CDR1 and CDR2 are MGHRA and YSYEKL. V was clipped by 0 bases and J by 3 bases, with 12 bases between them. The CDR3 reads CASSQDLGAGGNTIYF. The CDR3 bases are TGCGCCAGCAGCCAAGATCTGGGGGCGGGTGGAAACACCATATATTTT.

The rearrangement uses TRBV5-1 and TRBJ2-1; perhaps TRBD2 as D (5 bases). This CDR3 is 15 amino acids long. Deletions cut 5 bases from V and 0 bases from J, with 12 bases between. From germline, CDR1 is SGHRS and CDR2 YFSETQ. Here the CDR3 reads CASSTSVGSYNEQFF. The CDR3 DNA reads TGCGCCAGCAGTACTAGTGTCGGCTCCTACAATGAGCAGTTCTTC.

The chain carries TRBV29-1 and TRBJ2-3; the D gene is possibly TRBD1 (6 bases). Per germline, CDR1 SQVTM and CDR2 ANQGSEA. The CDR3 consists of 14 residues. V was pared by 4 bases and J by 3 bases, with 14 bases between. The CDR3 DNA follows: TGCAGCGTTGTGCTCAGGGGTGTGACAGATACGCAGTATTTT. Translating it yields CSVVLRGVTDTQYF.

The V and J genes are TRBV6-5 and TRBJ2-7; TRBD2 might be the D (6 bases). The V gene lost 9 bases and the J gene lost 4 bases, with 19 bases spanning the gap. The CDR3 runs 14 residues. Germline-derived CDR1 and CDR2 are MNHEY and SVGAGI. The CDR3 nucleotides are TGTGCCAGTAAGTTAGATCAAGGGAGGTACGAGCAGTACTTC. Translated, it gives CASKLDQGRYEQYF.

The chain has TRBV7-8 and TRBJ2-1; possibly TRBD1 for D (6 bases). The V and J ends lost 8 bases and 10 bases respectively, with 12 bases between them. The CDR3 totals 11 residues. Germline V lookup: CDR1 SGHVS, CDR2 FQNEAQ. The CDR3 DNA is TGTGCCAGCCGCCGGGACACCGAGCAGTTCTTC. Translation: CASRRDTEQFF.

This chain connects TRBV18 to TRBJ2-1; 9 bases line up with TRBD1. CDR1 and CDR2 (germline): KGHSH, LQKENI. The CDR3 spans 17 residues. The J segment lost 0 bases and the V segment lost 2 bases, leaving 5 bases of the junction unmatched. The CDR3 spells CASSPMTGGSSYNEQFF. DNA for the CDR3: TGTGCCAGCTCACCAATGACAGGGGGGAGCTCCTACAATGAGCAGTTCTTC.

In this sample, this clone turned up once. The chain couples TRBV5-1 to TRBJ2-2; D might be TRBD2 (5 bases). Trimming took off 7 bases at V and 6 bases at J, with 25 bases between the two ends. Germline CDR1 SGHRS, CDR2 YFSETQ. This CDR3 is 17 amino acids long. CDR3 amino acids: CASASAGLAVRPGELFF. As DNA, the CDR3 is TGCGCCAGCGCCTCGGCCGGGCTAGCCGTAAGACCCGGGGAGCTGTTTTTT.

The V call is TRBV11-2, the J call TRBJ2-2, with TRBD1 as a possible D gene (6 bases). This CDR3 region has 13 residues. Germline CDR1 SGHAT, CDR2 FQNNGV. V lost 6 bases and J 2 bases, leaving 7 bases between the germline ends. The CDR3 is CASRQGNTGELFF. CDR3 bases: TGTGCCAGCAGACAGGGTAACACCGGGGAGCTGTTTTTT.

The CDR3 DNA follows: TGTGCCAGCAGTCTAGCGGGGGGCTACGAGCAGTACTTC. Its translation is CASSLAGGYEQYF. This chain joins TRBV6-4 and TRBJ2-7; 11 bases agree with TRBD2. CDR3 length: 13 amino acids. CDR1 is MRHNA, CDR2 SNTAGT, per germline. J gave up 3 bases and V 5 bases, and 0 bases lay outside the gene matches.

The gene calls are TRBV2 and TRBJ2-5, with a tentative D call TRBD2 (5 bases). Germline CDR1 SNHLY, CDR2 FYNNEI. The CDR3 contains 12 residues. V dropped 10 bases and J dropped 3 bases, with 12 bases sitting between them. The CDR3 sequence: CATGKVEETQYF. The CDR3 region has the DNA TGTGCCACGGGGAAAGTAGAAGAGACCCAGTACTTC.

This chain uses TRBV4-2 with TRBJ2-5, with TRBD2 matching 10 bases. The CDR3 sequence is 17 residues long. Trimming removed 5 bases from V and 2 bases from J; junction bases left unmatched: 11. Germline V lookup: CDR1 LGHNA, CDR2 YNFKEQ. The DNA of the CDR3 is TGTGCCAGCAGCGCCCAACTAGCGGGGCGGATTCAAGAGACCCAGTACTTC. Translated, it gives CASSAQLAGRIQETQYF.

The chain couples TRBV10-3 to TRBJ1-5; D is undetermined. Germline CDR1 and CDR2: ENHRY and SYGVKD. The CDR3 length is 13 residues. V gave up 5 bases and J gave up 3 bases, with 8 bases separating them. CDR3 region: CAISQDTNQPQHF. The CDR3 nucleotides read TGTGCCATCAGTCAGGATACCAATCAGCCCCAGCATTTT.

Only one count was recorded for this clone. V gene TRBV19 combines with J gene TRBJ2-7, with 8 bases aligning to TRBD1. After removal of 7 bases from V and 0 bases from J, the junction contained 8 bases not matched to a gene. Germline lookup yields CDR1 LNHDA and CDR2 SQIVND (reference sequence). The CDR3 runs to 15 residues. The DNA for the CDR3 is TGTGCCAGTACCAAGCGGACAGGGAACTCCTACGAGCAGTACTTC. Translated, it gives CASTKRTGNSYEQYF.

The rearrangement joins TRBV6-5 to TRBJ1-4; D is unresolved. CDR3 length: 14 residues. V lost 6 bases and J lost 1, with 9 bases in between. Looked up from germline, CDR1 is MNHEY and CDR2 is SVGAGI. The CDR3 protein is CASRTGGTNEKLFF. The DNA for the CDR3 is TGTGCCAGCAGGACCGGAGGAACTAATGAAAAACTGTTTTTT.

The chain employs TRBV28 and TRBJ1-4; 7 positions agree with TRBD1. The CDR3 totals 17 residues. The germline gives CDR1 MDHEN, CDR2 SYDVKM. The J segment lost 0 bases and the V segment lost 2 bases, leaving 6 bases of the junction unmatched. The CDR3 region is CASSLLGTAATNEKLFF. The CDR3 DNA follows: TGTGCCAGCAGTTTACTTGGGACAGCTGCAACTAATGAAAAACTGTTTTTT.

The chain links TRBV29-1 to TRBJ1-1, with 10 bases lining up with TRBD1. Germline loops: CDR1 SQVTM, CDR2 ANQGSEA. The CDR3 has 13 residues. V gave up 3 bases and J gave up 11 bases; unmatched junction bases: 9. The CDR3, as DNA: TGCAGCGTTGAGCAGACAGGGGGCGTAGACGCTTTCTTT. This codes for CSVEQTGGVDAFF.

The gene calls are TRBV7-2 and TRBJ2-3; D is unresolved. The V end was cut by 4 bases, the J end by 2 bases, with 13 bases between. The CDR3 has 15 amino acids. Germline CDR1 reads SGHTA; CDR2 reads FQGNSA. The CDR3 protein is CASSSSRDITDTQYF. The CDR3 DNA follows: TGTGCCAGCAGCTCCTCCCGAGATATCACAGATACGCAGTATTTT.

The chain is built from TRBV6-6 and TRBJ1-2; D might be TRBD1 (5 bases). Deletions cut 5 bases from V and 8 bases from J, with 12 bases between. The CDR3 spans 12 residues. CDR1 is MNHNY and CDR2 is SVGAGI in the germline V gene (reference sequence). Written as DNA, the CDR3 is TGTGCCAGCAGTCACGACAGTAGGGGCTACACCTTC. Translated, it gives CASSHDSRGYTF.

The chain uses TRBV6-1 and TRBJ2-5; D might be TRBD2 (7 bases). Per the germline V gene, CDR1 is MNHNS and CDR2 is SASEGT. Between the trimmed V and J ends, which lost 3 bases and 1 base, there was a span of 12 bases. There are 15 residues in the CDR3. In DNA form, the CDR3 reads TGTGCCAGCAGTGATAGGGGGGGGCTCCAAGAGACCCAGTACTTC. Protein sequence: CASSDRGGLQETQYF.

The chain employs TRBV5-1 and TRBJ1-6; TRBD1 aligns across 7 bases. The germline V gene encodes CDR1 SGHRS and CDR2 YFSETQ. After removal of 2 bases from V and 6 bases from J, the junction contained 8 bases not matched to a gene. The CDR3 consists of 16 residues. The CDR3: CASSLAPQGVNSPLHF. CDR3 DNA sequence: TGCGCCAGCAGCTTAGCCCCGCAGGGGGTTAATTCACCCCTCCACTTT.

The rearrangement joins TRBV11-3 to TRBJ2-1; D gene ambiguous. The length of the CDR3 is 13 residues. Germline V gene lookup returns CDR1 SGHNT and CDR2 YENEEA. V lost 5 bases and J lost 4, with 9 bases in between. The CDR3 spells CASSARGYNEQFF. The CDR3 DNA reads TGTGCCAGCAGCGCCCGCGGTTACAATGAGCAGTTCTTC.

J is TRBJ2-5 and V is TRBV18; D gene unclear. The CDR3 sequence is 13 residues long. Germline CDR1 is KGHSH and CDR2 is LQKENI. With 2 bases removed from V and 4 bases from J, the gap between germline ends came to 8 bases. For the CDR3, the DNA is TGTGCCAGCTCACCAAGCCTAGGAGAGACCCAGTACTTC. Translating it yields CASSPSLGETQYF.

This chain uses TRBV2 with TRBJ1-2, with D tentatively TRBD1 (5 bases). The CDR3 loop spans 13 amino acids. Germline V CDR1 and CDR2: SNHLY, FYNNEI. V gave up 1 base and J gave up 4 bases, with 7 bases separating them. CDR3 sequence: CASSEDRPYGYTF. The DNA for the CDR3 is TGTGCCAGCAGTGAAGACAGGCCCTATGGCTACACCTTC.

This chain links TRBV4-2 with TRBJ2-7, with 8 bases identical to TRBD2. The CDR3 covers 14 residues. V trimming: 2 bases; J trimming: 9 bases; junction bases outside the gene matches: 9. From germline, CDR1 is LGHNA and CDR2 YNFKEQ. The CDR3 protein is CASSQTRTSRVQYF. CDR3 coding DNA: TGTGCCAGCAGCCAAACCCGGACTAGCAGAGTGCAGTACTTC.

The chain joins TRBV6-5 to TRBJ2-7, with D possibly TRBD1 on 6 matching bases. This CDR3 contains 14 residues. Germline lookup yields CDR1 MNHEY and CDR2 SVGAGI. With 10 bases removed from V and 5 bases from J, the gap between germline ends came to 21 bases. Written as DNA, the CDR3 is TGTGCCACTGCCCCAGCACAGGGTACCCACGAGCAGTACTTC. Its translation: CATAPAQGTHEQYF.